This TCR beta chain came from a study of shared clonotypes between healthy human individuals. A split of CD4+ cells into CD45RA+ naive and CD45RA-negative memory subsets was performed. Whole-study results and caveats: Non-shared clonotypes had lower generation probabilities than those shared by all four donors.

V dropped 9 bases and J dropped 1 base, with 13 bases sitting between them. The CDR3 covers 14 residues. From germline, CDR1 is MNHEY and CDR2 SVGAGI. Notes on this clone: Its matching antigen is unknown.

In the study's own analysis: Filtering was not the same, since immunoSEQ gave junction-only sequences without quality scores. Here immunoSEQ multiplex PCR was the method, and the copy in TCRdb shows in-frame clones only, minus some. V, J and clone size reflect that table, while D and trimming were determined from the DNA. The sample records over 700,000 clones, over 55% being singletons. Sequenced: memory CD4+ T cells sorted from blood. Indicated subset: CD45RA-negative fraction. The clonotype originates from a woman aged 25 to 39 in good health. This chain connects TRBV6-5 to TRBJ1-5; tentatively, D is TRBD1 (5 bases). CDR3 in amino acids: CARRPGPSNQPQHF. The CDR3 DNA sequence: TGTGCCAGACGACCAGGGCCGAGCAATCAGCCCCAGCATTTT.